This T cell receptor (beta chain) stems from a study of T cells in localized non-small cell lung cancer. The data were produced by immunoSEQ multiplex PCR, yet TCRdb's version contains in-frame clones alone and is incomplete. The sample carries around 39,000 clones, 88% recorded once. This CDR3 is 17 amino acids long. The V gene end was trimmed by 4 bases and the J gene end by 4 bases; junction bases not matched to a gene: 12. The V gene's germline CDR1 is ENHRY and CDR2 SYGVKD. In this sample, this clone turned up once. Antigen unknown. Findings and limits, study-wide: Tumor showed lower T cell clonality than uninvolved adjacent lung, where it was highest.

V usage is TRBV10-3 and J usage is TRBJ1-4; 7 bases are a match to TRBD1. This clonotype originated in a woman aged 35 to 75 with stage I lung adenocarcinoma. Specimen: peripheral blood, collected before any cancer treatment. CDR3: CAISAGREGGYNEKLFF. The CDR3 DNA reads TGTGCCATCAGTGCTGGGAGGGAAGGGGGCTATAATGAAAAACTGTTTTTT.